The 5 T cell receptor beta chains presented below share a single source sample, sequenced in a study of T cells in Graves' hyperthyroidism and ophthalmopathy. The source material, RNA transcripts, was used to amplify TCR beta CDR3 regions. Researchers ran a first-round RT-PCR on the TCR CDR3 using the HTBI primer set. Using its own MiXCR run on the multiplex PCR reads, TCRdb lists one record per CDR3 protein. The repertoire consists of more than 150,000 distinct CDR3 sequences, with 17% occurring once and the leading ten covering 29%. Sequencing was carried out using blood. These receptors originate from a woman aged 50 to 60 with Graves' hyperthyroidism.

This clonotype was observed at least ten times. The chain carries TRBV19 and TRBJ1-6; D might be TRBD1 (5 bases). The germline gives CDR1 LNHDA, CDR2 SQIVND (reference sequence). This CDR3 is 14 amino acids long. The V gene lost 5 bases and the J gene lost 9 bases, with 14 bases spanning the gap. The CDR3 spells CASSSPVGVSPLHF. CDR3 nucleotide sequence: TGTGCCAGTAGTTCCCCAGTGGGGGTTTCACCCCTCCACTTT. The full variable domain, rest sourced from reference TRBV19 and TRBJ1-6, is DGGITQSPKYLFRKEGQNVTLSCEQNLNHDAMYWYRQDPGQGLRLIYYSQIVNDFQKGDIAEGYSVSREKKESFPLTVTSAQKNPTAFYLCASSSPVGVSPLHFGNGTRLTVT.

J is TRBJ2-3 and V is TRBV7-8; the match to TRBD1 covers 10 bases. V lost 6 bases to trimming and J lost 5 bases; unmatched junction nucleotides: 5. Germline CDR1 reads SGHVS; CDR2 reads FQNEAQ. This CDR3 is built from 14 residues. CDR3 in amino acids: CASRPGQGRDTQYF. In nucleotides, the CDR3 is TGTGCCAGCAGGCCGGGACAGGGGAGAGATACGCAGTATTTT.

This clonotype was recorded at least ten times. The chain is built from TRBV12-3 or TRBV12-4 and TRBJ2-3; 10 bases align to TRBD1. The CDR3 has 15 amino acids. Trimming at V came to 6 bases and at J to 0 bases, leaving 3 bases not matched to a gene. The CDR3 is CASRRDRGSTDTQYF. The CDR3, as DNA: TGTGCCAGCAGGCGGGACAGGGGTAGCACAGATACGCAGTATTTT.

This clonotype was recorded many times. The rearrangement uses TRBV7-2 and TRBJ1-1; perhaps TRBD1 as D (5 bases). The CDR3 runs to 12 residues. Germline assignment: CDR1 SGHTA and CDR2 FQGNSA. Between the trimmed V and J ends, which lost 4 bases and 11 bases, there was a span of 14 bases. CDR3 region: CASSSGTKGAFF. The CDR3 nucleotides read TGTGCCAGCAGCTCTGGGACTAAAGGGGCTTTCTTT. The variable domain in full, with the rest retrieved from reference TRBV7-2 and TRBJ1-1, is GAGVSQSPSNKVTEKGKDVELRCDPISGHTALYWYRQSLGQGLEFLIYFQGNSAPDKSGLPSDRFSAERTGGSVSTLTIQRTQQEDSAVYLCASSSGTKGAFFGQGTRLTVV.

This clonotype has a count of ten or more. CDR3 sequence (DNA): TGCAGCGTCATACAGACGGGGGAAAAACTGTTTTTT. This translates into CSVIQTGEKLFF. The rearrangement links TRBV29-1 to TRBJ1-4, with D unclear. This CDR3 spans 12 amino acids. V dropped 6 bases and J dropped 8 bases, with 13 bases sitting between them. Looked up from germline, CDR1 is SQVTM and CDR2 is ANQGSEA.